The 14 T cell receptor beta chains listed next were all sequenced from one sample in a study of T cells in Graves' hyperthyroidism and ophthalmopathy. Using RNA transcripts as the source, TCR beta CDR3 regions were amplified. First-round RT-PCR targeting the TCR CDR3 was performed with the HTBI primer set. TCRdb processed the multiplex PCR reads anew with MiXCR; each CDR3 protein has one entry. This table holds about 610,000 distinct CDR3 sequences, about 15% found once. The sequenced material came from blood. The receptors were sampled from a middle-aged woman with Graves' ophthalmopathy.

A few counts support this clonotype. V gene TRBV5-1 combines with J gene TRBJ2-5; D unclear. Trimming cost V 2 bases and J 2 bases, with 10 bases left between them. Looked up from germline, CDR1 is SGHRS and CDR2 is YFSETQ. The CDR3 spans 14 residues. In nucleotides, the CDR3 is TGCGCCAGCAGCTTAGGACCCTTTCAAGAGACCCAGTACTTC. Its protein is CASSLGPFQETQYF.

This clonotype was seen more than once but under ten times. This chain links TRBV4-1 with TRBJ1-2, with D perhaps TRBD1 (5 bases). The CDR3 consists of 17 residues. Germline values: CDR1 MGHRA, CDR2 YSYEKL. Trimming cost V 4 bases and J 2 bases, with 20 bases left between them. The CDR3 DNA reads TGCGCCAGCAGCCCAGAGACAGCCTCGGGGAGGAACTATGGCTACACCTTC. Protein sequence: CASSPETASGRNYGYTF.

This clonotype was seen many times. The chain uses TRBV7-9 and TRBJ2-5, with D possibly matching TRBD1 (6 bases). V was shortened by 4 bases and J by 2 bases, with 17 bases between the two germline ends. Germline V gives CDR1 SEHNR, CDR2 FQNEAQ (reference sequence). The CDR3 covers 16 residues. CDR3 nucleotides: TGTGCCAGCAGCTCCGGACAGTCTGCCCCGCAAGAGACCCAGTACTTC. Protein: CASSSGQSAPQETQYF.

This clonotype was detected many times. The chain joins TRBV4-1 to TRBJ2-7; D is perhaps TRBD2 (6 bases). Germline V gene sequence: CDR1 MGHRA, CDR2 YSYEKL. Trimming took off 1 base at V and 3 bases at J, with 7 bases between the two ends. The CDR3 is made up of 13 amino acids. CDR3 bases: TGCGCCAGCAGCCAAGGACTAGTCTACGAGCAGTACTTC. Protein sequence: CASSQGLVYEQYF.

This clonotype was found many times. This rearrangement joins TRBV6-5 to TRBJ2-3, with unresolved D. CDR1 is MNHEY and CDR2 is SVGAGI in the germline V gene. The CDR3 runs to 14 residues. V was cut by 4 bases and J by 4 bases, with 12 bases left in between. The CDR3 sequence: CASSSTGAADTQYF. CDR3 sequence (DNA): TGTGCCAGCAGTTCCACCGGAGCCGCAGATACGCAGTATTTT.

A few counts support this clonotype. The chain recombines TRBV7-3 with TRBJ2-5, with a weak D call TRBD1 (6 bases). V dropped 5 bases and J dropped 2 bases, with 15 bases sitting between them. The CDR3 runs 15 residues. Germline loops: CDR1 SGHTA, CDR2 FQGTGA. CDR3 residues: CASSLIGTIQETQYF. The CDR3 DNA is TGTGCCAGCAGCCTAATTGGGACAATTCAAGAGACCCAGTACTTC. The variable domain in full, with the rest retrieved from reference TRBV7-3 and TRBJ2-5, is GAGVSQTPSNKVTEKGKYVELRCDPISGHTALYWYRQSLGQGPEFLIYFQGTGAADDSGLPNDRFFAVRPEGSVSTLKIQRTERGDSAVYLCASSLIGTIQETQYFGPGTRLLVL.

The sample holds a few counts of this clonotype. This chain links TRBV6-5 with TRBJ1-2; no clear D gene. V lost 2 bases, J lost 4 bases, and 11 bases lay in between. CDR3 length equals 14 residues. Per germline, CDR1 MNHEY and CDR2 SVGAGI. The CDR3 coding sequence is TGTGCCAGCAGTTACGCCCCCGCGGGCTATGGCTACACCTTC. This gives the protein CASSYAPAGYGYTF.

This clonotype was counted ten times or more. The gene calls are TRBV20-1 and TRBJ1-3; tentative D call: TRBD1 (5 bases). The V gene's germline CDR1 is DFQATT and CDR2 SNEGSKA (reference sequence). V lost 1 base, J lost 2 bases, and 9 bases lay in between. This CDR3 spans 14 amino acids. The CDR3 sequence: CSARGGGAGNTIYF. The CDR3 nucleotides are TGCAGTGCTAGAGGGGGGGGTGCTGGAAACACCATATATTTT.

The chain combines TRBV11-2 with TRBJ1-1, with 7 nucleotides matching TRBD1. There are 13 residues in the CDR3. Germline CDR1 SGHAT, CDR2 FQNNGV. V lost 5 bases, J lost 8 bases, and 8 bases stayed unmatched. The CDR3 bases are TGTGCCAGCAGCCGGTTACAGGGGCCCGAAGCTTTCTTT. This sequence encodes CASSRLQGPEAFF.

The table lists this clonotype with many counts. This chain connects TRBV5-1 to TRBJ2-7; D is ambiguous. The CDR3 has 15 residues. Germline CDR1 is SGHRS and CDR2 is YFSETQ. V lost 0 bases and J lost 5, with 15 bases in between. CDR3 nucleotide sequence: TGCGCCAGCAGCTTGGCCGAGGCGGACGTGGACGAGCAGTACTTC. This gives the protein CASSLAEADVDEQYF.

This clonotype showed up many times. The CDR3 reads CASSVNGGGLDGYTF. The CDR3 coding sequence is TGTGCCAGCAGTGTAAACGGGGGAGGTCTGGATGGCTACACCTTC. This rearrangement joins TRBV28 to TRBJ1-2; a weak D match, TRBD1 (5 bases). CDR1 is MDHEN and CDR2 is SYDVKM in the germline V gene. The CDR3 loop spans 15 amino acids. Trimming removed 5 bases from V and 6 bases from J, with 19 bases in between.

This clonotype has a count of ten or more. The chain carries TRBV12-5 and TRBJ1-5; D gene unclear. The germline gives CDR1 LGHNT, CDR2 FRNRAP. V lost 0 bases and J 6 bases, leaving 3 bases between the germline ends. The CDR3 sequence is 12 residues long. This CDR3 is CASGLVRQPQHF. CDR3 sequence (DNA): TGTGCTAGTGGTTTGGTACGTCAGCCCCAGCATTTT.

This clonotype was counted ten times or more. This chain uses TRBV27 with TRBJ2-5; 7 bases align to TRBD2. CDR3 length: 15 residues. The V segment lost 0 bases and the J segment 5 bases; nucleotides outside the gene matches: 6. Per the germline V gene, CDR1 is MNHEY and CDR2 is SMNVEV (reference sequence). CDR3 DNA sequence: TGTGCCAGCAGTTTATCGCGGGGGTCGGGGGAGACCCAGTACTTC. It encodes CASSLSRGSGETQYF.

In this sample, this clonotype turned up many times. This chain connects TRBV28 to TRBJ2-7; 8 nucleotides agree with TRBD1. The germline V gene encodes CDR1 MDHEN and CDR2 SYDVKM. V shed 7 bases, J shed 3 bases, and the junction held 8 bases outside the gene matches. The CDR3 has 14 amino acids. CDR3 nucleotides: TGTGCCAGCACTTCCGGGACAGGCGTCTACGAGCAGTACTTC. Its translation: CASTSGTGVYEQYF.